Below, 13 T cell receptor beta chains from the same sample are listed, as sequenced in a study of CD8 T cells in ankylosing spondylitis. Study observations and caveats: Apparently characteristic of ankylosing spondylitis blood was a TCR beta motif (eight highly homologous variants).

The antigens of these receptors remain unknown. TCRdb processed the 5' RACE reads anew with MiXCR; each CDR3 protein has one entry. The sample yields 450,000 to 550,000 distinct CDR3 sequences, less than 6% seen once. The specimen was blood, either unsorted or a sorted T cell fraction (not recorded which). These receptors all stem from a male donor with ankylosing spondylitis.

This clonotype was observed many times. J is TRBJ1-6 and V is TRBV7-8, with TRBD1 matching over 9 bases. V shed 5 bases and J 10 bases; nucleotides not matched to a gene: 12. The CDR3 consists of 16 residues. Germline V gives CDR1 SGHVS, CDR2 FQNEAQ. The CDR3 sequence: CASSLRDRVGKSPLHF. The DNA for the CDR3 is TGTGCCAGCAGCCTCCGGGACAGGGTGGGAAAATCACCCCTCCACTTT.

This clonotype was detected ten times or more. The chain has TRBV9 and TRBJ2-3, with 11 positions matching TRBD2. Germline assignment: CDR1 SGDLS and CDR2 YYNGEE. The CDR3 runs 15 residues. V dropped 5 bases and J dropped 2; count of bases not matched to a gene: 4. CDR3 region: CASRHSGRDTDTQYF. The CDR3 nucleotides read TGTGCCAGCAGACATAGCGGGAGGGACACAGATACGCAGTATTTT.

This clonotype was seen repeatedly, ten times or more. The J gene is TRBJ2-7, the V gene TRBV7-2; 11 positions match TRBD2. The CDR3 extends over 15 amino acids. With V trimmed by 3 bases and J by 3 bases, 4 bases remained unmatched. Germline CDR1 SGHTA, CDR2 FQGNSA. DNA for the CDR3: TGTGCCAGCAGCTTTGGCGGGACTAGCGGCTACGAGCAGTACTTC. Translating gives CASSFGGTSGYEQYF.

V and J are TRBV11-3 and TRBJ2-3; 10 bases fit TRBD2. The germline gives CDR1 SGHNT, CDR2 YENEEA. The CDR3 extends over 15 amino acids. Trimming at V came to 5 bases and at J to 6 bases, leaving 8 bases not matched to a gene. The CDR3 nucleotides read TGTGCCAGCAGCCTAGCGGGAGAGGAGGGGGATACGCAGTATTTT. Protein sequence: CASSLAGEEGDTQYF.

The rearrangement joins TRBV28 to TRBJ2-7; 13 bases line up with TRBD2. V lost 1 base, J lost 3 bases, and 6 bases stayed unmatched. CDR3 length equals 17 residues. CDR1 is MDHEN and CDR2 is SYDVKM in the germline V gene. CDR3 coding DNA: TGTGCCAGCAGTTTATACGGACTAGCGGGAGCCCTCTACGAGCAGTACGTC. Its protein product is CASSLYGLAGALYEQYV.

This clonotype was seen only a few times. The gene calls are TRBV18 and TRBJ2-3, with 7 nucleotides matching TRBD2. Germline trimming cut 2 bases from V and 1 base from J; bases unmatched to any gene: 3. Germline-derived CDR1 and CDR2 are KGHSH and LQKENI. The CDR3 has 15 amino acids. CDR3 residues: CASSPGRVGTDTQYF. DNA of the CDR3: TGTGCCAGCTCACCAGGGAGGGTAGGCACAGATACGCAGTATTTT.

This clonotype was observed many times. CDR3 protein: CASSYGTESFGANVLTF. The CDR3 region has the DNA TGTGCCAGCAGTTACGGGACGGAGTCATTCGGGGCCAACGTCCTGACTTTC. The chain joins TRBV6-5 to TRBJ2-6; possibly TRBD1 or TRBD2 for D (5 bases each). Germline CDR1 is MNHEY and CDR2 is SVGAGI. The CDR3 extends over 17 amino acids. V was clipped by 2 bases and J by 4 bases, with 15 bases between them.

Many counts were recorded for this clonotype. The CDR3 protein is CSARQQTYGYTF. CDR3 DNA: TGCAGTGCTAGACAACAGACGTATGGCTACACCTTC. This chain connects TRBV20-1 to TRBJ1-2; D gene ambiguous. The CDR3 totals 12 residues. With 2 bases removed from V and 5 bases from J, the gap between germline ends came to 9 bases. The germline CDR1 and CDR2 sequences are DFQATT and SNEGSKA (reference sequence).

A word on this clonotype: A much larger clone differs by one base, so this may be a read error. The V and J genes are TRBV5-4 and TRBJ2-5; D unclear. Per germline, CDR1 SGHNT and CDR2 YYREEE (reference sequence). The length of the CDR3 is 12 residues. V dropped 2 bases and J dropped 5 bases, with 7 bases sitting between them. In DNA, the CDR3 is TGTGCCAGCAGCTTCGACACGGAGACCCAGTACTTC. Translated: CASSFDTETQYF.

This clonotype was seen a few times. The CDR3 coding sequence is TGTGCCAGCAGCTCCGGACGGCCCCTCGGGTATCAAGAGACCCAGTACTTC. Translating gives CASSSGRPLGYQETQYF. V gene TRBV7-2 combines with J gene TRBJ2-5; D is unresolved. Trimming pared 4 bases from V and 2 bases from J, leaving 20 bases between. CDR3 length: 17 residues. CDR1 and CDR2 (germline): SGHTA, FQGNSA.

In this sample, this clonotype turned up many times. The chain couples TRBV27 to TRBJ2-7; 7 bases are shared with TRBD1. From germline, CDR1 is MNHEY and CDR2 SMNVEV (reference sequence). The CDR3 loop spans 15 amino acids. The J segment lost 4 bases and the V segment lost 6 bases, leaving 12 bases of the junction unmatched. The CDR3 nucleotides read TGTGCCAGCAGACCGAGAGGGACAGATACTTACGAGCAGTACTTC. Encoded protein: CASRPRGTDTYEQYF.

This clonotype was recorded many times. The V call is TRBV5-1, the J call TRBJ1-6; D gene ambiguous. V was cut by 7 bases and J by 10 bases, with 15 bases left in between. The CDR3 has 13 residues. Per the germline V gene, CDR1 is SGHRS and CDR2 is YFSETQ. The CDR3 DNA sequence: TGCGCCAGCGCCCTAGGCGAGCGGTCACCCCTCCACTTT. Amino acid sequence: CASALGERSPLHF. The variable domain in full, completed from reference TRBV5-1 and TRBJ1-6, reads KAGVTQTPRYLIKTRGQQVTLSCSPISGHRSVSWYQQTPGQGLQFLFEYFSETQRNKGNFPGRFSGRQFSNSRSEMNVSTLELGDSALYLCASALGERSPLHFGNGTRLTVT.

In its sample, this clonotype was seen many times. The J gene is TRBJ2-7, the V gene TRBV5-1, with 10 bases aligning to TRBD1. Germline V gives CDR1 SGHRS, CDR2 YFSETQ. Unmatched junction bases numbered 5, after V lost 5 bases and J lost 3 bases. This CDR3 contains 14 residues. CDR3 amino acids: CASSRGTGDYEQYF. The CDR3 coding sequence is TGCGCCAGCAGTCGGGGGACAGGGGACTACGAGCAGTACTTC.